The rows below give T cell receptor beta chains drawn from one sample of a study of response to subunit inactivated influenza vaccine. TCRdb re-derived calls from the RT-PCR reads in MiXCR, one entry per CDR3 protein. In the table there are more than 600,000 distinct CDR3 sequences, approximately 17% of which are singletons. Sequencing was performed on PBMCs from blood, taken 4 to 6 days after vaccination. The receptors stem from a man in his fifties who received an inactivated influenza vaccine. The CDR3 runs from the conserved cysteine through the conserved F or W.

v_call,cdr3_aa
TRBV6-5,CASSYSGLFGEQFF
TRBV24-1,CATSEETGRVDTQYF
TRBV10-3,CAISGVDNEQFF
TRBV6-2/TRBV6-3,CASSYGNNRQQFF
TRBV20-1,CSARNLAGVGETQYF
TRBV7-2,CASSQRSTEAFF
TRBV5-4,CASSRRGTSFSTDTQYF
TRBV15,CATSRDTTSLYEQYF
TRBV4-3,CASSQDPFRRVMNEQFF
TRBV10-2,CASSDRGGLTDTQYF
TRBV29-1,CSVWTGYNEQFF
TRBV20-1,CSATQGGSLPYNEQFF
TRBV11-2,CASTPPSANYGYTF
TRBV18,CASSPPTGTTSSPLHF
TRBV12-3/TRBV12-4,CASSWQSAGNTIYF
TRBV20-1,CSATGYTQYF
TRBV28,CAVQDSPPLEQYF
TRBV7-8,CASSLVQTTGELFF
TRBV20-1,CSAREYSYNEQFF
TRBV7-2,CASRYNGNTGELFF
TRBV7-9,CASSLDRVTGYTF
TRBV6-2/TRBV6-3,CASNLRITYVQETQYF
TRBV20-1,CSARGGNLGEQYF
TRBV7-8,CASSLDPSGGRQETQYF
TRBV29-1,CSVLSGGNTEAFF
TRBV4-2,CASSQPARQGVIYGYTF
TRBV5-1,CASSKSGGVTETQYF
TRBV20-1,CSARGSGRGYEQYF
TRBV7-6,CASSLVVGNTGELIF
TRBV7-7,CASSFRQAVPTYEQYF
TRBV10-3,CAISDGTISTDTQYF